Below are 31 T cell receptor beta chains sequenced from a single sample in a study of Tregs in tolerant kidney transplant recipients. Sequencing was performed with immunoSEQ multiplex PCR; in TCRdb, only in-frame clones are kept and a portion is missing. The table shows about 69,000 clones, with 85% to 90% occurring only once. The material sequenced was CD4+ T cells from blood, taken before the transplant. The receptors come from a human donor who received a combined kidney and bone marrow transplant.

The J gene is TRBJ2-7, the V gene TRBV2, with 11 bases that match TRBD2. The V segment lost 6 bases and the J segment 5 bases; nucleotides outside the gene matches: 6. This CDR3 has 14 amino acids. Germline CDR1 and CDR2: SNHLY and FYNNEI. The CDR3: CASSMTSGIHEQYF. CDR3 nucleotide sequence: TGTGCCAGCAGCATGACTAGCGGGATACACGAGCAGTACTTC.

This chain uses TRBV11-3 with TRBJ2-1; TRBD2 matches 9 bases. V gave up 0 bases and J gave up 9 bases; unmatched junction bases: 12. Germline lookup yields CDR1 SGHNT and CDR2 YENEEA. The CDR3 covers 17 residues. The DNA of the CDR3 is TGTGCCAGCAGCTTAGATGGAGCTAGCGGGACCTGGGGTGAGCAGTTCTTC. Translation: CASSLDGASGTWGEQFF.

J is TRBJ1-1 and V is TRBV6-1; the match to TRBD1 covers 9 bases. The CDR3 contains 12 residues. Germline V gene lookup returns CDR1 MNHNS and CDR2 SASEGT. With V trimmed by 8 bases and J by 11 bases, 9 bases remained unmatched. In DNA, the CDR3 is TGTGCCAGCGGGGGACAGGGTGGCTGGGCTTTCTTT. This encodes CASGGQGGWAFF.

The V and J genes are TRBV28 and TRBJ1-4, with D tentatively TRBD1 (6 bases). CDR1 is MDHEN, CDR2 SYDVKM, per germline. The length of the CDR3 is 14 residues. V was shortened by 6 bases and J by 5 bases, with 13 bases between the two germline ends. This CDR3 is CASRGTIQNEKLFF. For the CDR3, the DNA is TGTGCCAGCAGGGGGACAATCCAAAATGAAAAACTGTTTTTT.

V and J are TRBV21-1 and TRBJ2-7; TRBD1 reflects the table's D call only, with no check against the DNA. TRBV21-1 represents a pseudogene. The length of the CDR3 is 13 residues. CDR3 nucleotide sequence: TGTGCCAGCAGCAAAGGACAGGGCTACGAGCAGTACTTC. This gives the protein CASSKGQGYEQYF.

The rearrangement joins TRBV7-2 to TRBJ2-5; D ambiguous. V lost 5 bases and J 4 bases, leaving 5 bases between the germline ends. Germline CDR1 and CDR2: SGHTA and FQGNSA. This CDR3 region has 11 residues. DNA of the CDR3: TGTGCCAGCAGCACCAGAGAGACCCAGTACTTC. Translated: CASSTRETQYF.

The V call is TRBV30, the J call TRBJ1-4; D may be TRBD1 (6 bases). Germline V gene data show CDR1 as GTSNPN and CDR2 as SVGIG (reference sequence). There are 13 residues in the CDR3. V shed 3 bases and J shed 7 bases, with 12 bases lying between them. This CDR3 reads CAWSRGTGEKLFF. CDR3 bases: TGTGCCTGGAGCAGGGGAACTGGTGAAAAACTGTTTTTT.

V usage is TRBV5-1 and J usage is TRBJ1-5; 8 nucleotides align to TRBD1. The J segment lost 6 bases and the V segment lost 1 base, leaving 9 bases of the junction unmatched. Germline lookup yields CDR1 SGHRS and CDR2 YFSETQ. This CDR3 has 16 residues. The CDR3 spells CASSLSPTGESQPQHF. As DNA, the CDR3 is TGCGCCAGCAGCTTGTCACCGACAGGGGAGAGTCAGCCCCAGCATTTT.

The gene calls are TRBV28 and TRBJ2-7; TRBD2 agrees at 7 bases. The CDR3 loop spans 15 amino acids. V was clipped by 3 bases and J by 3 bases; unmatched bases: 8. The germline V gene has CDR1 MDHEN and CDR2 SYDVKM. As DNA, the CDR3 is TGTGCCAGCAGTTTGGGAGGGCCTTTTTTCTACGAGCAGTACTTC. It encodes CASSLGGPFFYEQYF.

The chain uses TRBV9 and TRBJ1-4; D is undetermined. Deletions cut 2 bases from V and 0 bases from J, with 11 bases between. This CDR3 spans 16 amino acids. CDR1 and CDR2 (germline): SGDLS, YYNGEE. The CDR3, as DNA: TGTGCCAGCAGCGTGGGTACAGCAGCAACTAATGAAAAACTGTTTTTT. Its protein product is CASSVGTAATNEKLFF.

This chain links TRBV6-5 with TRBJ2-4, with 8 positions matching TRBD1. The CDR3 sequence is 14 residues long. V shed 0 bases, J shed 7 bases, and the junction held 2 bases outside the gene matches. The germline V gene encodes CDR1 MNHEY and CDR2 SVGAGI. As DNA, the CDR3 is TGTGCCAGCAGTTACTCGGGACAGGCGAACATTCAGTACTTC. It codes for CASSYSGQANIQYF.

J is TRBJ1-2 and V is TRBV2, with 7 bases lining up with TRBD1. Germline CDR1 is SNHLY and CDR2 is FYNNEI. V was pared by 2 bases and J by 4 bases, with 1 base of the junction left unmatched. The length of the CDR3 is 13 residues. DNA of the CDR3: TGTGCCAGCAGTGAACAGGGGGGCTATGGCTACACCTTC. Translated: CASSEQGGYGYTF. The whole variable domain, filled in from reference TRBV2 and TRBJ1-2, reads EPEVTQTPSHQVTQMGQEVILRCVPISNHLYFYWYRQILGQKVEFLVSFYNNEISEKSEIFDDQFSVERPDGSNFTLKIRSTKLEDSAMYFCASSEQGGYGYTFGSGTRLTVV.

The chain recombines TRBV15 with TRBJ1-2, with 9 bases lining up with TRBD1. The germline V gene has CDR1 LNHNV and CDR2 YYDKDF (reference sequence). The CDR3 totals 17 residues. With 0 bases clipped from V and 7 bases from J, the junction kept 12 bases outside the gene matches. CDR3 protein: CATSRDNTGGTRSGYTF. CDR3 in DNA: TGTGCCACCAGCAGAGATAACACAGGGGGCACGAGGAGTGGCTACACCTTC. The full variable domain, with the rest looked up from reference TRBV15 and TRBJ1-2, is DAMVIQNPRYQVTQFGKPVTLSCSQTLNHNVMYWYQQKSSQAPKLLFHYYDKDFNNEADTPDNFQSRRPNTSFCFLDIRSPGLGDTAMYLCATSRDNTGGTRSGYTFGSGTRLTVV.

This clone showed up just a few times. V and J are TRBV13 and TRBJ1-2; TRBD1 agrees at 9 bases. CDR3 length: 13 amino acids. Per germline, CDR1 PRHDT and CDR2 FYEKMQ (reference sequence). V lost 4 bases to trimming and J lost 7 bases; unmatched junction nucleotides: 4. This CDR3 is CASSSMDRGGYTF. Written as DNA, the CDR3 is TGTGCCAGCAGCTCCATGGACAGGGGTGGCTACACCTTC.

The CDR3 region is CASSGTGTGGELFF. CDR3 DNA sequence: TGTGCCAGCAGCGGGACAGGGACCGGCGGGGAGCTGTTTTTT. The rearrangement joins TRBV7-9 to TRBJ2-2; TRBD1 aligns across 9 bases. In germline, CDR1 is SEHNR, CDR2 FQNEAQ (reference sequence). J lost 7 bases, V lost 5 bases, and 5 bases had no gene match. This CDR3 has 14 residues.

This chain joins TRBV5-1 and TRBJ2-3; 9 bases line up with TRBD1. Germline CDR1 is SGHRS and CDR2 is YFSETQ. This CDR3 is 15 amino acids long. With 5 bases clipped from V and 9 bases from J, the junction kept 13 bases outside the gene matches. CDR3 nucleotide sequence: TGCGCCAGCAGAACCGGGACAGGGCAATTGGAAACGCAGTATTTT. It yields the protein CASRTGTGQLETQYF.

This clone was seen only once. The chain couples TRBV27 to TRBJ1-3; 9 bases fit TRBD1. V lost 6 bases and J lost 4; bases outside the gene matches: 10. Germline CDR1 MNHEY, CDR2 SMNVEV (reference sequence). The CDR3 has 16 amino acids. The CDR3 DNA reads TGTGCCAGCAGGGCCCTCGGGACAGGGCGCGGAAACACCATATATTTT. Its protein is CASRALGTGRGNTIYF.

This chain uses TRBV28 with TRBJ2-7; 9 nucleotides align to TRBD2. The trim removed 6 bases at V and 2 bases at J, leaving 8 bases unmatched. Per the germline V gene, CDR1 is MDHEN and CDR2 is SYDVKM. The CDR3 runs to 15 residues. CDR3 bases: TGTGCCAGCAGCCCTAGCGGGAAAAGAACCTACGAGCAGTACTTC. Translated, it gives CASSPSGKRTYEQYF.

The gene calls are TRBV4-1 and TRBJ2-7; D possibly corresponds to TRBD2 (5 bases). The CDR3 length is 17 residues. CDR1 is MGHRA and CDR2 is YSYEKL in the germline V gene. V was clipped by 4 bases and J by 0 bases, with 19 bases between them. DNA for the CDR3: TGCGCCAGCAGCCCCATGACCCAACCGGGAAACTCCTACGAGCAGTACTTC. This codes for CASSPMTQPGNSYEQYF.

The V and J genes are TRBV19 and TRBJ1-2; 7 bases line up with TRBD1. V lost 5 bases and J lost 5; bases outside the gene matches: 8. The CDR3 runs to 14 residues. Germline CDR1 LNHDA, CDR2 SQIVND (reference sequence). CDR3 nucleotides: TGTGCCAGTAGTCCAGAGGGACAGCGTTATGGCTACACCTTC. This gives the protein CASSPEGQRYGYTF.

This rearrangement joins TRBV19 to TRBJ2-7; 8 bases map to TRBD1. V lost 5 bases and J lost 4; bases outside the gene matches: 13. This CDR3 contains 16 residues. Germline V gene lookup returns CDR1 LNHDA and CDR2 SQIVND (reference sequence). The CDR3 DNA follows: TGTGCCAGTAGTTCCCGGACAGGGAGGTCACTATACGAGCAGTACTTC. Translated, it gives CASSSRTGRSLYEQYF.

The CDR3 nucleotides read TGTGCCAGCAGCGCTCAACCCGGCGGGGTTCTGACCTACAATGAGCAGTTCTTC. The encoded protein is CASSAQPGGVLTYNEQFF. V usage is TRBV9 and J usage is TRBJ2-1; D may be TRBD2 (6 bases). Germline CDR1 is SGDLS and CDR2 is YYNGEE. V was shortened by 3 bases and J by 2 bases, with 21 bases between the two germline ends. The CDR3 totals 18 residues.

This clone occurred once. V and J are TRBV4-3 and TRBJ1-2; weak D call: TRBD1 (6 bases). This CDR3 is 15 amino acids long. Germline-derived CDR1 and CDR2 are LGHNA and YSLEER. Trimming removed 0 bases at V and 5 bases at J, with 13 bases between. The CDR3 region has the DNA TGCGCCAGCAGCCAAGATGCGGCAGGGGAGTATGGCTACACCTTC. Its protein product is CASSQDAAGEYGYTF.

This rearrangement joins TRBV6-6 to TRBJ1-1, with D uncertain. Per germline, CDR1 MNHNY and CDR2 SVGAGI (reference sequence). This CDR3 has 16 residues. V lost 6 bases and J lost 5, with 22 bases in between. CDR3 sequence: CASSLLQGGGLTEAFF. The CDR3 bases are TGTGCCAGCAGCCTACTACAAGGTGGAGGGTTGACTGAAGCTTTCTTT.

The V call is TRBV11-2, the J call TRBJ2-7; 8 bases are shared with TRBD2. The V segment lost 2 bases and the J segment 2 bases; nucleotides outside the gene matches: 11. CDR3 length: 17 residues. Germline CDR1 is SGHAT and CDR2 is FQNNGV. The CDR3 is CASSLPPSAGDPYEQYF. For the CDR3, the DNA is TGTGCCAGCAGCTTACCCCCCTCAGCGGGAGACCCCTACGAGCAGTACTTC. The whole variable domain, filled in from reference TRBV11-2 and TRBJ2-7, reads EAGVAQSPRYKIIEKRQSVAFWCNPISGHATLYWYQQILGQGPKLLIQFQNNGVVDDSQLPKDRFSAERLKGVDSTLKIQPAKLEDSAVYLCASSLPPSAGDPYEQYFGPGTRLTVT.

The chain employs TRBV9 and TRBJ1-3, with D unclear. The germline V and J ends were trimmed by 0 bases and 3 bases, with 10 bases remaining between them. Germline CDR1 reads SGDLS; CDR2 reads YYNGEE. This CDR3 comprises 15 residues. Written as DNA, the CDR3 is TGTGCCAGCAGCGTAGATCGGCAGGTTGGAAACACCATATATTTT. This translates into CASSVDRQVGNTIYF. The variable domain in full, completed from reference TRBV9 and TRBJ1-3, reads DSGVTQTPKHLITATGQRVTLRCSPRSGDLSVYWYQQSLDQGLQFLIQYYNGEERAKGNILERFSAQQFPDLHSELNLSSLELGDSALYFCASSVDRQVGNTIYFGEGSWLTVV.

The rearrangement uses TRBV18 and TRBJ1-4, with a tentative D call TRBD1 (5 bases). Germline CDR1 KGHSH, CDR2 LQKENI. The CDR3 runs to 13 residues. Trimming took off 2 bases at V and 11 bases at J, with 12 bases between the two ends. The CDR3 is CASSPTTDSKLFF. In DNA form, the CDR3 reads TGTGCCAGCTCACCAACCACCGACAGTAAACTGTTTTTT.

This sequence joins TRBV29-1 and TRBJ1-2; D gene unclear. The length of the CDR3 is 12 residues. Trimming took 1 base from V and 8 from J, leaving 11 bases between them. The germline gives CDR1 SQVTM, CDR2 ANQGSEA. CDR3 bases: TGCAGCGTTGAAGTGGGCAGGTTGGGCTACACCTTC. Residues: CSVEVGRLGYTF.

V gene TRBV4-2 combines with J gene TRBJ2-1; D might be TRBD2 (6 bases). This CDR3 has 19 residues. CDR1 LGHNA and CDR2 YNFKEQ come from the germline V gene. Deletions cut 0 bases from V and 0 bases from J, with 18 bases between. This chain's CDR3 is CASSQEGTKGRDSYNEQFF. In nucleotides, the CDR3 is TGTGCCAGCAGCCAAGAAGGGACCAAGGGGCGGGACTCCTACAATGAGCAGTTCTTC.

The CDR3 protein is CASSLDLTGGRETQYF. The CDR3 bases are TGCGCCAGCAGCTTGGATTTGACAGGGGGGAGGGAGACCCAGTACTTC. The chain has TRBV5-1 and TRBJ2-5, with 9 nucleotides matching TRBD1. Germline values: CDR1 SGHRS, CDR2 YFSETQ. V was clipped by 0 bases and J by 5 bases; unmatched bases: 8. The CDR3 has 16 residues.

The chain recombines TRBV10-1 with TRBJ2-7; 10 bases line up with TRBD2. V gave up 7 bases and J gave up 5 bases; unmatched junction bases: 2. Germline V gives CDR1 WNHNN, CDR2 SYGVQD (reference sequence). The CDR3 contains 12 residues. Here the CDR3 DNA reads TGCGCCAGCAAGCGGGAGGGCAACGAGCAGTACTTC. Translated: CASKREGNEQYF.